The clone carrying this TCR beta chain was recorded many times. The sample comes from a study of T-cell reconstitution after alpha-beta-depleted transplantation in children. Germline V gives CDR1 SQVTM, CDR2 ANQGSEA. The V gene end was trimmed by 6 bases and the J gene end by 7 bases; junction bases not matched to a gene: 11. This CDR3 contains 14 residues. Unique molecular identifiers were used in preparing the TCRbeta library. TCRdb analysed the PCR reads with MiXCR anew, one entry per CDR3 protein. The sample lists hundreds of thousands of distinct CDR3 sequences, 13% seen once, with approximately 2.1% in the top ten.

This clonotype was obtained from a male patient younger than 18 who had a stem cell transplant for acute myeloid leukemia, so the T cells may come from the graft donor. The J gene is TRBJ2-2, the V gene TRBV29-1, with TRBD2 matching over 7 bases. The source material was PBMCs, mostly from graft donor cells, sampled 360 days after TCRalphabeta/CD19-depleted stem cell transplant. This CDR3 is CSVRKAGVIGELFF. The CDR3 DNA reads TGCAGCGTAAGAAAGGCGGGAGTAATCGGGGAGCTGTTTTTT.